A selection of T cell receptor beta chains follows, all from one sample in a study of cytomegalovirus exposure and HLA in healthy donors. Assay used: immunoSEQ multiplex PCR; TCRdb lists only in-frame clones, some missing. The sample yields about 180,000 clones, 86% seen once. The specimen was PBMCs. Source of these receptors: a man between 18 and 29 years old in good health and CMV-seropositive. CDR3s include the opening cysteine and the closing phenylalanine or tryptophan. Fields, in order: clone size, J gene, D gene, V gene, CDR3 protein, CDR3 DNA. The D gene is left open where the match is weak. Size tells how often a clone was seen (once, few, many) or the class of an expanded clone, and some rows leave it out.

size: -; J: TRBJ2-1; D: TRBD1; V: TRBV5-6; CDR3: CASSLRDSYNEQFF; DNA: TGTGCCAGCAGCTTGCGGGACAGCTACAATGAGCAGTTCTTC
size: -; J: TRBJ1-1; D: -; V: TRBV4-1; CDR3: CASSRPGRAGTEAFF; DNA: TGCGCCAGCAGCCGCCCCGGGAGGGCTGGCACTGAAGCTTTCTTT
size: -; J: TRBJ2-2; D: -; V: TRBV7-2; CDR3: CASSLVYSTGELFF; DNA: TGTGCCAGCAGCTTAGTATATAGCACCGGGGAGCTGTTTTTT
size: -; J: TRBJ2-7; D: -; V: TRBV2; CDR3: CASSEAELSGEQYF; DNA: TGTGCCAGCAGTGAAGCCGAGTTATCTGGCGAGCAGTACTTC
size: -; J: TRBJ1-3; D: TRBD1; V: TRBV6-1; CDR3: CASSAHLRGRGNTIYF; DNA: TGTGCCAGCAGTGCGCACCTCAGGGGGAGAGGAAACACCATATATTTT
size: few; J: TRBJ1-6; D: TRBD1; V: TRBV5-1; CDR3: CASSLDRGNSPLHF; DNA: TGCGCCAGCAGCCTGGACAGGGGTAATTCACCCCTCCACTTT
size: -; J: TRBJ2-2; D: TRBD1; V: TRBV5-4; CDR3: CASSLRGSGELFF; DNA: TGTGCCAGCAGCCTCAGGGGGTCCGGGGAGCTGTTTTTT
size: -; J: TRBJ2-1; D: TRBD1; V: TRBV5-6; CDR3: CASSRHIPGDRQPYNEQFF; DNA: TGTGCCAGCAGCCGACATATCCCCGGGGACAGGCAACCCTACAATGAGCAGTTCTTC
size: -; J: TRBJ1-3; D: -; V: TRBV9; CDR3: CASSVDLGHSGNTIYF; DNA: TGTGCCAGCAGCGTAGACCTGGGGCACTCTGGAAACACCATATATTTT
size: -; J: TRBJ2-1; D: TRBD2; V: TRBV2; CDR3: CASRAAGAEQFF; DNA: TGTGCCAGCAGGGCGGCGGGAGCCGAGCAGTTCTTC
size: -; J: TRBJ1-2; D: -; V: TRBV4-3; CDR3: CASSQEVQGKDGYTF; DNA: TGCGCCAGCAGCCAAGAAGTTCAGGGGAAGGATGGCTACACCTTC
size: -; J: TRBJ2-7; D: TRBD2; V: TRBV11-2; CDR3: CASSRELLVSGSYEQYF; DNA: TGTGCCAGCAGCCGCGAGTTATTGGTCAGCGGGAGTTACGAGCAGTACTTC
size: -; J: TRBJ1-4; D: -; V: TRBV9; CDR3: CASSAPRHGSNEKLFF; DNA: TGTGCCAGCAGCGCCCCCCGACACGGATCTAATGAAAAACTGTTTTTT
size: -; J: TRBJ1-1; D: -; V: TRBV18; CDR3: CASSTSGTEEGSLLNTEAFF; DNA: TGTGCCAGCTCGACTTCCGGGACTGAAGAGGGGTCCTTATTGAACACTGAAGCTTTCTTT
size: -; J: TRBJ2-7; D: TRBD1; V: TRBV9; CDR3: CASSALATGAYEQYF; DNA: TGTGCCAGCAGCGCTCTAGCGACAGGGGCCTACGAGCAGTACTTC
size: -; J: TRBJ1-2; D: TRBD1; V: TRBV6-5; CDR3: CASSYHITGGVNGYTF; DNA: TGTGCCAGCAGTTACCATATCACAGGGGGCGTGAATGGCTACACCTTC
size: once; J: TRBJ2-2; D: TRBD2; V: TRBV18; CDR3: CASPPPGSGTNTGELFF; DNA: TGTGCCAGCCCCCCTCCAGGAAGCGGGACGAACACCGGGGAGCTGTTTTTT
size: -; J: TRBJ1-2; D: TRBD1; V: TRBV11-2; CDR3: CASSAGTALNYGYTF; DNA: TGTGCCAGCAGCGCAGGGACAGCGCTCAACTATGGCTACACCTTC
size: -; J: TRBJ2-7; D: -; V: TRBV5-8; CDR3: CASSRGLGGEQYF; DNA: TGTGCCAGCAGCCGTGGTCTAGGGGGCGAGCAGTACTTC
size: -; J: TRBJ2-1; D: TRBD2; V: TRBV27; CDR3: CASFSGGAKNEQFF; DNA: TGTGCCAGCTTTAGCGGGGGGGCGAAGAATGAGCAGTTCTTC
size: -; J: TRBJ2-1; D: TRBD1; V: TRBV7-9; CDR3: CASSLGDRGFSNEQFF; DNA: TGTGCCAGCAGCTTGGGGGACAGGGGGTTTAGCAATGAGCAGTTCTTC
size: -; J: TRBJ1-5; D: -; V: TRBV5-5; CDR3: CASSFENPDQPQHF; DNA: TGTGCCAGCAGCTTCGAGAACCCGGATCAGCCCCAGCATTTT
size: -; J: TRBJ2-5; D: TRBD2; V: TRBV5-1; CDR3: CASSSHLSSGPQETQYF; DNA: TGCGCCAGCAGCTCCCATCTCTCTAGCGGGCCTCAAGAGACCCAGTACTTC
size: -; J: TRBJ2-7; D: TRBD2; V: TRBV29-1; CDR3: CSVESTLRTSGGFIHEQYF; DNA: TGCAGCGTTGAGTCTACATTGAGGACTAGCGGGGGGTTTATCCACGAGCAGTACTTC
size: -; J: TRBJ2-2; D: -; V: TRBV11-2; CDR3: CASSLGPGPTGELFF; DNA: TGTGCCAGCAGCTTAGGCCCTGGGCCCACCGGGGAGCTGTTTTTT
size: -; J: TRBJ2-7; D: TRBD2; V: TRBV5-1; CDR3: CASSVGGGASYEQYF; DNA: TGCGCCAGCAGCGTGGGCGGGGGGGCCTCCTACGAGCAGTACTTC
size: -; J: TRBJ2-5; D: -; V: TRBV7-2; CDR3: CASSLGGLETQYF; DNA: TGTGCCAGCAGCCTGGGGGGTTTAGAGACCCAGTACTTC
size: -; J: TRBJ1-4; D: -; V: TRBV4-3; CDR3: CASSPRQALGSRVNEKLFF; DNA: TGCGCCAGCAGCCCACGACAGGCTCTCGGCTCACGCGTAAATGAAAAACTGTTTTTT
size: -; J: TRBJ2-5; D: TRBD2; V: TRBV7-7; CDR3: CASSPGLAGKETQYF; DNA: TGTGCTAGCAGCCCGGGACTAGCGGGAAAAGAGACCCAGTACTTC
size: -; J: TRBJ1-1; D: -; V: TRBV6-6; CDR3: CASSSQATEAFF; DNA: TGTGCCAGCAGTTCTCAGGCCACTGAAGCTTTCTTT
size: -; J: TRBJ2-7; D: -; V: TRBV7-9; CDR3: CASSLVGEEQYF; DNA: TGTGCCAGCAGCTTAGTAGGAGAAGAGCAGTACTTC
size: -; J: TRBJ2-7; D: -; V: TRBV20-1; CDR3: CSAPRDYEQYF; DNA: TGCAGTGCCCCCCGGGACTACGAGCAGTACTTC
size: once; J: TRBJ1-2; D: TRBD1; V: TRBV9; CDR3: CASRSRTGNYGYTF; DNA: TGTGCCAGCAGATCGAGGACAGGGAACTATGGCTACACCTTC
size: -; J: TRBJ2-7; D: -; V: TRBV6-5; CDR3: CASSYTRGNEQYF; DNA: TGTGCCAGCAGTTATACTCGGGGGAACGAGCAGTACTTC
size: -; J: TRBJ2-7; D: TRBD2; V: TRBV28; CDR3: CASSPSGGRQYF; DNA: TGTGCCAGCAGTCCGTCGGGGGGGAGGCAGTACTTC
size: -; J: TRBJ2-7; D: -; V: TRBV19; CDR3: CASSPLQGQYEQYF; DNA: TGTGCCAGTAGTCCCTTGCAGGGCCAATACGAGCAGTACTTC
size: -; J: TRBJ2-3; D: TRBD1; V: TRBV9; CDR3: CASSYGQGASLGSDTQYF; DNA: TGTGCCAGCAGCTACGGGCAGGGGGCGAGTTTGGGTTCAGATACGCAGTATTTT
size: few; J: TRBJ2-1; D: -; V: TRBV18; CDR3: CASSIGGSYNEQFF; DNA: TGTGCCAGCTCAATCGGGGGCTCCTACAATGAGCAGTTCTTC